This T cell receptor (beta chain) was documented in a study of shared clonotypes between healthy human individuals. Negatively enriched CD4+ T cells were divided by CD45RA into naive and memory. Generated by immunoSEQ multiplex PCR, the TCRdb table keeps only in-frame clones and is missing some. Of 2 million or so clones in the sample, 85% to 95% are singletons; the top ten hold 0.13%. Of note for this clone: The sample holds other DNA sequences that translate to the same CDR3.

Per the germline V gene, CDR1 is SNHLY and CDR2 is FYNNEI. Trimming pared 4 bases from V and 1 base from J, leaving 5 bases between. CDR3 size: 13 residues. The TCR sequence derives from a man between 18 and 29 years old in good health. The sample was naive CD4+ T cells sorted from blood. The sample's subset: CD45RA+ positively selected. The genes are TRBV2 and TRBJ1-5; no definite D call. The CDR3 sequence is CASSGDSNQPQHF. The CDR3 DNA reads TGTGCCAGCAGTGGAGACAGCAATCAGCCCCAGCATTTT.